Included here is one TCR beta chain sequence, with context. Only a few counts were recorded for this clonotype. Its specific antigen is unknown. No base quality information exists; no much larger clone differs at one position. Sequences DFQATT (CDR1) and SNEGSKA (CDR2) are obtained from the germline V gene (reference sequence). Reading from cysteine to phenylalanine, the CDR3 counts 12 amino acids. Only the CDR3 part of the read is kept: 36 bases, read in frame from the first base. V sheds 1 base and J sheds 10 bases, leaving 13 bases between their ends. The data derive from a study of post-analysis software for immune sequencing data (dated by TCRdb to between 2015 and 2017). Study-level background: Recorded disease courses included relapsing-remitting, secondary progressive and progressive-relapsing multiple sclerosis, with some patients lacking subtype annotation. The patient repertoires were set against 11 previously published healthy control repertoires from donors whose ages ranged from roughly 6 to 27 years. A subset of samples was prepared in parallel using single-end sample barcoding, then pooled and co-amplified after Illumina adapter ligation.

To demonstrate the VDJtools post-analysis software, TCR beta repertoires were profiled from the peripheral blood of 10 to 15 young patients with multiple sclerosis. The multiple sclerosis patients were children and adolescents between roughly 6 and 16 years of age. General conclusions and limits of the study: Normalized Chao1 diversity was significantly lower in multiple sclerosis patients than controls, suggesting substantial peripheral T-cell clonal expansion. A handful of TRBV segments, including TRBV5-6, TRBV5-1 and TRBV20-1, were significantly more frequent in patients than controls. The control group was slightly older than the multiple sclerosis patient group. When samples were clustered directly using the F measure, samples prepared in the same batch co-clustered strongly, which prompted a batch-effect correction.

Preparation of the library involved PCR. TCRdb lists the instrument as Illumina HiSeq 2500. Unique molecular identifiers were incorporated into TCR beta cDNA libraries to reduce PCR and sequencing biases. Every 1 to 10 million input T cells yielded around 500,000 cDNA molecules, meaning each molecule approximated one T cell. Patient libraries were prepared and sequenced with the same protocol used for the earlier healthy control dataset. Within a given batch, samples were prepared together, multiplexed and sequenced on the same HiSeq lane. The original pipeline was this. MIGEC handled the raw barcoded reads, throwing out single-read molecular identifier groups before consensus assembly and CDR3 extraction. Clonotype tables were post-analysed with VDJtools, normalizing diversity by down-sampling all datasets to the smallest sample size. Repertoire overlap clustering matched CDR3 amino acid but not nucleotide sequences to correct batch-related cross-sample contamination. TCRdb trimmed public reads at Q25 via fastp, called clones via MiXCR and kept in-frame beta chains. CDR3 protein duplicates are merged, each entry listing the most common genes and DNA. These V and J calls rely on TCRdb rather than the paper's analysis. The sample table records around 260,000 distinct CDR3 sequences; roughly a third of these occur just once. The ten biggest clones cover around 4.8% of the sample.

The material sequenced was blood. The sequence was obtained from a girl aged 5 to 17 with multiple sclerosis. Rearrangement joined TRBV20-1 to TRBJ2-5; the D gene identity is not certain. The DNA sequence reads TGCAGTGCTAGAGCTCCTTCCCAAGACCAGTACTTC. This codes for CSARAPSQDQYF.